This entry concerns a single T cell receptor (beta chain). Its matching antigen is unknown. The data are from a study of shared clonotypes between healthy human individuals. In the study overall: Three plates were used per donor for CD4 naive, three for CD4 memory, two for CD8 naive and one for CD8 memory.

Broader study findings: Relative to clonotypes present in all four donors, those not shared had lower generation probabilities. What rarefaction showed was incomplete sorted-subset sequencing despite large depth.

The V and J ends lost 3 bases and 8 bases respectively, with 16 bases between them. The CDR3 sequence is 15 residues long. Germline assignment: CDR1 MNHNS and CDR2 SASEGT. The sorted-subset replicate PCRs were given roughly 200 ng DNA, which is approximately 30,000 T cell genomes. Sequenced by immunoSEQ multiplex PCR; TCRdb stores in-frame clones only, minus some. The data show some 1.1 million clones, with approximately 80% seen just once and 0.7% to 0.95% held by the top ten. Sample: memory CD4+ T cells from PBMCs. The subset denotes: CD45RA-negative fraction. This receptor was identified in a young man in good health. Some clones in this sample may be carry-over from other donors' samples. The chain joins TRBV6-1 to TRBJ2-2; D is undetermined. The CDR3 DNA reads TGTGCCAGCAGTGATCGGTCTGCGCTTGTGGGGGAGCTGTTTTTT. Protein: CASSDRSALVGELFF.